The TCR beta chain under discussion was sequenced for a study of identifying expanded T cells in peripheral blood. Using immunoSEQ multiplex PCR, the repertoire was profiled, and TCRdb retains in-frame clones only, with some absent. The repertoire consists of approximately 110,000 clones, with around 89% occurring once and the leading ten covering about a sixth. Germline V gene lookup returns CDR1 SGHTA and CDR2 FQGNSA. The length of the CDR3 is 13 residues. V lost 3 bases, J lost 0 bases, and 5 bases lay in between. This receptor was taken from a person between 18 and 70 years old in good health. The source material was blood. The rearrangement joins TRBV7-2 to TRBJ1-1; D gene unclear. This CDR3 reads CASSLQMNTEAFF. In nucleotides, the CDR3 is TGTGCCAGCAGCTTGCAGATGAACACTGAAGCTTTCTTT.